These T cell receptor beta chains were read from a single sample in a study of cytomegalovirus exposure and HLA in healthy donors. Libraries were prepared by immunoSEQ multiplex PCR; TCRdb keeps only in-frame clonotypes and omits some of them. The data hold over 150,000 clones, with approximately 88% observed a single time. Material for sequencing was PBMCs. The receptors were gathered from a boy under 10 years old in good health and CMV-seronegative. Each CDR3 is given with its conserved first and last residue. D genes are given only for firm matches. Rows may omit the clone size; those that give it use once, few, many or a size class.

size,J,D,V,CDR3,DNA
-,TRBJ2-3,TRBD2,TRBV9,CASSVGSGGTHTQYF,TGTGCCAGCAGCGTAGGGAGCGGGGGGACCCATACGCAGTATTTT
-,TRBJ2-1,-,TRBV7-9,CASSSQPSRGRSYNEQFF,TGTGCCAGCAGCTCCCAACCCTCTAGGGGGAGATCCTACAATGAGCAGTTCTTC
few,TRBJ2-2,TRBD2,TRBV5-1,CASSLVSGRAGTGELFF,TGCGCCAGCAGCTTGGTGAGCGGGAGGGCCGGTACCGGGGAGCTGTTTTTT
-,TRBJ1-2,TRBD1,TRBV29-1,CSVLGPGQGTPNYGYTF,TGCAGCGTTCTTGGGCCGGGACAGGGAACCCCTAACTATGGCTACACCTTC
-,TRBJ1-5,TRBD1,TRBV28,CASSFADRENQPQHF,TGTGCCAGCAGCTTCGCGGACAGGGAGAATCAGCCCCAGCATTTT
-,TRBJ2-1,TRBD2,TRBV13,CASSSLTSGRAYEQFF,TGTGCCAGCAGCTCCCTGACTAGCGGGAGGGCATACGAGCAGTTCTTC
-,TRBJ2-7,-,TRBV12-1,CASSFPLSPGTRRDEQYF,TGTGCCAGCAGTTTTCCCCTGAGCCCTGGGACTAGACGGGACGAGCAGTACTTC
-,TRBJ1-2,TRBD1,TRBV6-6,CASSSGQGRANYGYTF,TGTGCCAGCAGTTCTGGACAGGGGAGAGCTAACTATGGCTACACCTTC
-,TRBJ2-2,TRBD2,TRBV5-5,CASSRGGPRTGELFF,TGTGCCAGCAGCCGCGGGGGGCCGAGGACCGGGGAGCTGTTTTTT
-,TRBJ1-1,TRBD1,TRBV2,CASSVDRATEAFF,TGTGCCAGCAGTGTAGACAGGGCCACTGAAGCTTTCTTT
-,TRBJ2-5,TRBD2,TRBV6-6,CASSFRGGIIETQYF,TGTGCCAGCAGTTTCCGGGGGGGCATCATAGAGACCCAGTACTTC
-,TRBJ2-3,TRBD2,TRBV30,CAWSSSSTSGTDTQYF,TGTGCCTGGAGTAGCAGCTCGACTAGCGGCACAGATACGCAGTATTTT
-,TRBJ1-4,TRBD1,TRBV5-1,CASSLFESGTGPSNNEKLFF,TGCGCCAGCAGCTTGTTCGAGTCGGGGACAGGGCCTAGTAATAATGAAAAACTGTTTTTT
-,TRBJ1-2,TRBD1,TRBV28,CASSLLDGTGYYYGYTF,TGTGCCAGCAGTTTATTGGACGGGACAGGCTATTACTATGGCTACACCTTC
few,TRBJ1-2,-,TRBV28,CASSLFGPAGNYGYTF,TGTGCCAGCAGCCTATTCGGGCCAGCGGGCAACTATGGCTACACCTTC
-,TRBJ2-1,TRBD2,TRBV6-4,CASSEGSGGPGDEQFF,TGTGCCAGCAGTGAGGGTAGCGGGGGCCCCGGCGATGAGCAGTTCTTC
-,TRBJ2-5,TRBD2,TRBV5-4,CASRADSGSETQYF,TGTGCCAGCAGGGCCGATAGCGGGAGTGAGACCCAGTACTTC
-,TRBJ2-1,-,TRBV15,CATSRDRRGFSSYNEQFF,TGTGCCACCAGCAGAGATCGAAGGGGGTTTAGCTCCTACAATGAGCAGTTCTTC
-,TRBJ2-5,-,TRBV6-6,CASSHSGGKETQYF,TGTGCCAGCAGCCACAGTGGGGGGAAAGAGACCCAGTACTTC
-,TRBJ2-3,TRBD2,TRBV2,CASSAPSGGPADTQYF,TGTGCCAGCAGCGCCCCTAGCGGGGGGCCAGCAGATACGCAGTATTTT
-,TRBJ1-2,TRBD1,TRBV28,CATWTGTNYGYTF,TGTGCCACCTGGACAGGGACTAACTATGGCTACACCTTC
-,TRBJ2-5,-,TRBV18,CASSPRDQETQYF,TGTGCCAGCTCACCACGAGACCAAGAGACCCAGTACTTC
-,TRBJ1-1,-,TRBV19,CASSISMSSTEAFF,TGTGCCAGTAGTATTAGTATGAGTAGCACTGAAGCTTTCTTT
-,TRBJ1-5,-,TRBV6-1,CASSETRGNQPQHF,TGTGCCAGCAGTGAAACCAGGGGCAATCAGCCCCAGCATTTT
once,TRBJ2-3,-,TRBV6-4,CASSDNAADTQYF,TGTGCCAGCAGTGACAACGCAGCAGATACGCAGTATTTT
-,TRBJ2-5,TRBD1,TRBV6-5,CASSYGGQGVETQYF,TGTGCCAGCAGTTACGGCGGACAGGGGGTTGAGACCCAGTACTTC
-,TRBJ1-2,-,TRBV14,CASSRIGLDAGYGYTF,TGTGCCAGCAGCCGGATCGGGTTAGACGCCGGCTATGGCTACACCTTC
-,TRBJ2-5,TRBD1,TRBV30,CAWSVSGTGLETQYF,TGTGCCTGGAGTGTATCGGGGACAGGGTTGGAGACCCAGTACTTC
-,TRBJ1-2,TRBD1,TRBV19,CASSSDRVGYTF,TGTGCCAGTAGTTCCGACAGGGTTGGCTACACCTTC
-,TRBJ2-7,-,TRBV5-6,CASSIQLWGDVNGYEQYF,TGTGCCAGCAGCATACAATTATGGGGGGACGTCAATGGGTACGAGCAGTACTTC
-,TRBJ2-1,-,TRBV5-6,CASSLSVGANEQFF,TGTGCCAGCAGCCTCAGCGTAGGGGCCAATGAGCAGTTCTTC
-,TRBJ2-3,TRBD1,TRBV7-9,CASSQMTGGTDTQYF,TGTGCCAGCAGCCAAATGACAGGGGGCACAGATACGCAGTATTTT
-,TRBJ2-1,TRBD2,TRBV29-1,CSVTGGKGSYNEQFF,TGCAGCGTCACGGGGGGGAAGGGGTCCTACAATGAGCAGTTCTTC
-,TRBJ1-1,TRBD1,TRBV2,CASKGAGGLIAEAFF,TGTGCCAGCAAGGGGGCAGGGGGATTGATCGCTGAAGCTTTCTTT
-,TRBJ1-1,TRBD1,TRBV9,CASSDRDRGPLGTEAFF,TGTGCCAGCAGCGATCGGGACAGGGGGCCCTTGGGCACTGAAGCTTTCTTT
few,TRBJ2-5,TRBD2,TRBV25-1,CASIAGGRETQYF,TGTGCCAGCATTGCGGGGGGTAGAGAGACCCAGTACTTC
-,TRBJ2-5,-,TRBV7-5,CARSRKGLAGGGGIQETQYF,TGTGCCAGAAGCCGAAAGGGACTAGCGGGGGGCGGGGGGATCCAAGAGACCCAGTACTTC
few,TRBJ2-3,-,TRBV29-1,CSVEELGRLTDTQYF,TGCAGCGTTGAAGAGTTAGGTAGACTCACAGATACGCAGTATTTT
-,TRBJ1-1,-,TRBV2,CASSKGGRDSTEAFF,TGTGCCAGCAGTAAGGGCGGGAGGGATAGCACTGAAGCTTTCTTT
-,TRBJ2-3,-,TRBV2,CASTLGGGTDTQYF,TGTGCCAGCACCCTTGGCGGGGGCACGGATACGCAGTATTTT
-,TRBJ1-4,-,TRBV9,CASSPGGVGDEKLFF,TGTGCCAGCAGCCCCGGTGGTGTTGGAGATGAAAAACTGTTTTTT
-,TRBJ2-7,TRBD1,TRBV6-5,CASSYSGQVDEQYF,TGTGCCAGCAGCTACTCTGGACAGGTGGACGAGCAGTACTTC
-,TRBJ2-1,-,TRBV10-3,CAISEEAGNEQFF,TGTGCCATCAGTGAGGAGGCGGGCAATGAGCAGTTCTTC
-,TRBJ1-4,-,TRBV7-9,CASSPGPRETNEKLFF,TGTGCCAGCAGCCCGGGCCCGCGGGAAACTAATGAAAAACTGTTTTTT
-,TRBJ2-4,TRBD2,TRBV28,CASSLSGRAKNIQYF,TGTGCCAGCAGTTTGAGCGGGAGGGCCAAAAACATTCAGTACTTC
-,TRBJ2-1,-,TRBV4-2,CASSQGGTYYNEQFF,TGTGCCAGCAGCCAAGGGGGGACATATTACAATGAGCAGTTCTTC
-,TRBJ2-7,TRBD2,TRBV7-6,CASSSQILAGVGEQYF,TGTGCCAGCAGCTCCCAGATACTAGCGGGAGTGGGCGAGCAGTACTTC
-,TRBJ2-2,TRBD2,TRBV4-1,CASSQDHWQGGTGELFF,TGCGCCAGCAGCCAAGATCACTGGCAGGGAGGGACCGGGGAGCTGTTTTTT
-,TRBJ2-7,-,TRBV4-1,CASSSQYEQYF,TGCGCCAGCAGCTCCCAATACGAGCAGTACTTC
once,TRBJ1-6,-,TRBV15,CATSRVKGNSPLHF,TGTGCCACCAGCAGAGTTAAGGGGAATTCACCCCTCCACTTT
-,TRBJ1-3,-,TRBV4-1,CASSQDPGGSGNTIYF,TGCGCCAGCAGCCAAGATCCCGGCGGGTCTGGAAACACCATATATTTT
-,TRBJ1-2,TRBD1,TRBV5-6,CASSPQGTGDGYTF,TGTGCCAGCAGCCCCCAGGGGACAGGGGATGGCTACACCTTC
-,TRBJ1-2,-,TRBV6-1,CAIPEAPGYTF,TGTGCCATCCCCGAAGCGCCTGGCTACACCTTC
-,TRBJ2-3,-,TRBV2,CASSASTSSTDTQYF,TGTGCCAGCAGTGCCTCGACTAGTTCCACAGATACGCAGTATTTT
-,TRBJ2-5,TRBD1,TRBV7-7,CASSLDPGQGQTQYF,TGTGCTAGCAGCTTAGATCCCGGACAGGGTCAGACCCAGTACTTC